Below, 22 T cell receptor beta chains from the same sample are listed, as sequenced in a study of molecular identifiers for immune sequencing clone quantification. TCRdb analysed the PCR reads with MiXCR anew, one entry per CDR3 protein. The table lists 600,000 to 650,000 distinct CDR3 sequences, just under 20% of them singletons. The sample consisted of naive CD8+ T cells from blood, with Jurkat cell RNA spiked in. Subset denoted: FACS-sorted CD8+CD4-CCR7+CD45RA+ naive T cells. These receptor sequences come from a human donor in good health. Some libraries in this study had Jurkat cell RNA spiked in.

This rearrangement joins TRBV21-1 to TRBJ2-3; the D segment call TRBD1 is taken from the table without a DNA check. TRBV21-1 corresponds to a pseudogene. The CDR3 loop spans 15 amino acids. The CDR3 protein is CASIPRGQGLKTQYF. The CDR3 DNA reads TGTGCCAGCATCCCTAGGGGACAGGGCCTGAAAACGCAGTATTTT.

Worth noting for this clonotype: Given a much more abundant clone one base away, this may be a read error. The rearrangement uses TRBV24-1 and TRBJ2-1, with 9 bases lining up with TRBD2. The J segment lost 6 bases and the V segment lost 5 bases, leaving 7 bases of the junction unmatched. The CDR3 is made up of 15 amino acids. From germline, CDR1 is KGHDR and CDR2 SFDVKD. The CDR3: CATSGPGTSSNEQFF. The CDR3 DNA reads TGTGCCACCAGTGGACCAGGGACTAGCAGCAATGAGCAGTTCTTC.

For this clonotype: One base away lies a much larger clone, so this may be a sequencing read error. As the CDR3 is not closed by the conserved phenylalanine or tryptophan, this likely results from a read error. This chain joins TRBV11-2 and TRBJ1-1; D ambiguous. The CDR3 totals 12 residues. Between the trimmed V and J ends, which lost 2 bases and 8 bases, there was a span of 9 bases. Germline CDR1 reads SGHAT; CDR2 reads FQNNGV. The CDR3 coding sequence is TGTGCCAGCAGCTTATGGGATCCCGAAGCTTTCCTT. Protein: CASSLWDPEAFL.

This clonotype was found many times. V gene TRBV7-2 combines with J gene TRBJ2-5; no reliable D call. CDR3 length: 12 amino acids. Trimming shortened V by 3 bases and J by 2 bases, and 4 bases separated the two germline ends. Germline V gene lookup returns CDR1 SGHTA and CDR2 FQGNSA. The CDR3 DNA reads TGTGCCAGCAGCTTGAAACAAGAGACCCAGTACTTC. Amino acids: CASSLKQETQYF.

Many counts were recorded for this clonotype. V is TRBV2 and J is TRBJ2-7; 8 bases are shared with TRBD2. The CDR3 runs to 15 residues. The V gene end was trimmed by 7 bases and the J gene end by 4 bases; junction bases not matched to a gene: 12. The germline gives CDR1 SNHLY, CDR2 FYNNEI. DNA for the CDR3: TGTGCCAGCAATGCCCCGGGAGGGGGGAGGTACGAGCAGTACTTC. Translating it yields CASNAPGGGRYEQYF.

This clonotype was picked up many times. This chain links TRBV20-1 with TRBJ2-7; D is ambiguous. The V end was cut by 4 bases, the J end by 3 bases, with 1 base between. Germline V lookup: CDR1 DFQATT, CDR2 SNEGSKA (reference sequence). There are 9 residues in the CDR3. The CDR3 nucleotides read TGCAGTGCTAACTACGAGCAGTACTTC. Amino acid sequence: CSANYEQYF.

There are many counts of this clonotype. The J gene is TRBJ1-1, the V gene TRBV4-3; D ambiguous. The germline V and J ends were trimmed by 1 base and 0 bases, with 9 bases remaining between them. This CDR3 is 15 amino acids long. The germline V gene has CDR1 LGHNA and CDR2 YSLEER. This CDR3 reads CASSQGSAMNTEAFF. The CDR3 DNA reads TGCGCCAGCAGCCAAGGTTCAGCGATGAACACTGAAGCTTTCTTT.

This clonotype appeared many times. The chain carries TRBV4-2 and TRBJ2-5; possibly TRBD1 for D (6 bases). Trimming cost V 1 base and J 3 bases, with 9 bases left between them. Germline CDR1 is LGHNA and CDR2 is YNFKEQ. The CDR3 has 14 residues. The CDR3 DNA reads as TGTGCCAGCAGCCAAGCCAGGGGTAAAGAGACCCAGTACTTC. Residues: CASSQARGKETQYF.

This clonotype was counted at least ten times. The V gene is TRBV12-3 or TRBV12-4, the J gene TRBJ1-1, with TRBD1 as a possible D gene (5 bases). Trimming left V 3 bases short and J 11 bases short, with 10 bases between. This CDR3 is 11 amino acids long. The CDR3 DNA reads TGTGCCAGCAGTTTTGGACACATCGCTTTCTTT. As protein: CASSFGHIAFF.

This clonotype has a handful of counts. This may come from a read error, since a much larger clone is one base off. The chain combines TRBV11-3 with TRBJ2-2; D gene unclear. This CDR3 region has 13 residues. V shed 5 bases and J shed 1 base, with 5 bases lying between them. Germline values: CDR1 SGHNT, CDR2 YENEEA. CDR3 sequence (DNA): TGTGCCAGCAGCGAAAGGAACACCGGGGAGCTGTTTTTT. This gives the protein CASSERNTGELFF.

The J gene is TRBJ1-1, the V gene TRBV19, with a tentative D call TRBD1 (6 bases). This CDR3 region has 12 residues. CDR1 is LNHDA and CDR2 is SQIVND in the germline V gene (reference sequence). V was trimmed by 6 bases and J by 4 bases, leaving 9 bases between them. The CDR3 DNA reads TGTGCCAGTAGACAGGGCACCACTGAAGCTTTCTTT. Amino acid sequence: CASRQGTTEAFF.

As regards this clonotype: The CDR3 does not close with the conserved phenylalanine or tryptophan, likely indicating a read error. The limits of the CDR3 on the DNA are not certain, so only TCRdb's listed CDR3 is given. The gene calls are TRBV7-9 and TRBJ1-1. The CDR3 is 9 residues long, ends included. Germline V lookup: CDR1 SEHNR, CDR2 FQNEAQ (reference sequence). CDR3 sequence: CASSLDLLP.

The gene calls are TRBV27 and TRBJ2-5; 13 nucleotides agree with TRBD2. With 4 bases clipped from V and 1 base from J, the junction kept 6 bases outside the gene matches. The CDR3 runs to 17 residues. Looked up from germline, CDR1 is MNHEY and CDR2 is SMNVEV (reference sequence). In nucleotides, the CDR3 is TGTGCCAGCAGTTCCCCCGGACTAGCGGGGGCCCAAGAGACCCAGTACTTC. This sequence encodes CASSSPGLAGAQETQYF.

With regard to this clonotype: One junction end disagrees with the germline gene, perhaps due to a read error. The rearrangement uses TRBV19 and TRBJ2-2; 9 positions match TRBD1. This CDR3 is 15 amino acids long. CDR1 LNHDA and CDR2 SQIVND come from the germline V gene (reference sequence). The CDR3 region has the DNA TGTGCCAGTAGCCACGCGGACAGGGGCACCGGGGGGCTGTTTTTT. It codes for CASSHADRGTGGLFF.

To note about this clonotype: A much larger clone is a single base away; this may be a read error. A read error is likely, as this CDR3 ends without the conserved phenylalanine or tryptophan. V usage is TRBV20-1 and J usage is TRBJ2-7; 7 bases line up with TRBD2. From germline, CDR1 is DFQATT and CDR2 SNEGSKA (reference sequence). The CDR3 length is 15 residues. V shed 0 bases and J 1 base; nucleotides not matched to a gene: 6. CDR3: CSARDGLAGSYEQYS. The CDR3 DNA reads as TGCAGTGCTAGAGATGGGTTAGCGGGTTCCTACGAGCAGTACTCC.

Only one count was recorded for this clonotype. A clone one base away is much larger, so this may be a read error. The conserved final phenylalanine or tryptophan is absent from the CDR3, which likely points to a read error. The chain uses TRBV6-5 and TRBJ1-1; maybe TRBD1 (6 bases). Germline CDR1 reads MNHEY; CDR2 reads SVGAGI. The V and J ends lost 4 bases and 5 bases respectively, with 14 bases between them. The length of the CDR3 is 14 residues. CDR3 sequence: CASSFPQGRTEAFL. The CDR3 nucleotides are TGTGCCAGCAGTTTCCCACAGGGCCGTACTGAAGCTTTCCTT.

This clonotype has at least ten counts. This chain links TRBV6-6 with TRBJ2-7; 7 positions match TRBD1. V lost 0 bases to trimming and J lost 3 bases; unmatched junction nucleotides: 8. The germline V gene encodes CDR1 MNHNY and CDR2 SVGAGI (reference sequence). This CDR3 comprises 16 residues. The CDR3 sequence: CASSYSLQGQLYEQYF. In nucleotides, the CDR3 is TGTGCCAGCAGTTACTCCCTCCAGGGACAGCTCTACGAGCAGTACTTC.

About this clonotype itself: Its ends do not fully match the called genes, so a read error is possible. The chain recombines TRBV27 with TRBJ2-1; D is possibly TRBD1 (6 bases). Germline loops: CDR1 MNHEY, CDR2 SMNVEV (reference sequence). This CDR3 is built from 16 residues. The CDR3 DNA is TGTGCCAGCACCCCCCCAGGGGACCCCAACTACAGTGAGCAGTTCTTC. It is translated as CASTPPGDPNYSEQFF.

For this clonotype: This could be a read error, since a much larger clone is one nucleotide away. Since no conserved phenylalanine or tryptophan closes the CDR3, a read error is the likely cause. V and J are TRBV6-6 and TRBJ1-5, with 9 positions matching TRBD1. The CDR3 is 15 residues long. V shed 2 bases, J shed 4 bases, and the junction held 3 bases outside the gene matches. Germline V gives CDR1 MNHNY, CDR2 SVGAGI (reference sequence). CDR3 nucleotides: TGTGCCAGCAGTTACGGGACAGGGAGAAATCAGCCCCAGCATCTT. Translating gives CASSYGTGRNQPQHL.

Ten or more counts support this clonotype. The CDR3 region is CSKRRGPQHF. In DNA form, the CDR3 reads TGCAGTAAAAGACGGGGGCCCCAGCATTTT. The chain couples TRBV20-1 to TRBJ1-5; D unclear. The V and J ends lost 8 bases and 9 bases respectively, with 11 bases between them. The CDR3 is made up of 10 amino acids. CDR1 and CDR2 from the germline V gene are DFQATT and SNEGSKA (reference sequence).

This clonotype was counted ten times or more. The chain recombines TRBV28 with TRBJ1-1; D unclear. This CDR3 is 14 amino acids long. Trimming removed 3 bases from V and 4 bases from J, with 12 bases in between. Germline CDR1 and CDR2: MDHEN and SYDVKM. The CDR3 loop reads CASSFPAVSTEAFF. The CDR3 coding sequence is TGTGCCAGCAGTTTCCCCGCCGTGAGCACTGAAGCTTTCTTT.

In its sample, this clonotype was seen a few times. The chain uses TRBV19 and TRBJ2-2; 8 nucleotides agree with TRBD2. CDR1 is LNHDA, CDR2 SQIVND, per germline (reference sequence). J was trimmed by 7 bases and V by 7 bases; bases with no gene match: 11. The CDR3 runs to 15 residues. The CDR3 bases are TGTGCCAGTATAGGATTGGCGGGAGGTATCGGGGAGCTGTTTTTT. Protein sequence: CASIGLAGGIGELFF.